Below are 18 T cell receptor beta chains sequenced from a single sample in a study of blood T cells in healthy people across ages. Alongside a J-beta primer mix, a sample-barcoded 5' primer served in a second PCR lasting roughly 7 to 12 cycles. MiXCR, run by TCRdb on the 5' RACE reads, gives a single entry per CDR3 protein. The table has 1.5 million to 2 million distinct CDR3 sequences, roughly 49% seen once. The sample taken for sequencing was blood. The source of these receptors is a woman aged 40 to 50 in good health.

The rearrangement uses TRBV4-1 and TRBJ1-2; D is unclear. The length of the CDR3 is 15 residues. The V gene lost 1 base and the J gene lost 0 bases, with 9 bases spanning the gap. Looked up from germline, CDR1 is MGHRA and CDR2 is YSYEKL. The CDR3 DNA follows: TGCGCCAGCAGCCAAGGCATTGCAGCTAACTATGGCTACACCTTC. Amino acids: CASSQGIAANYGYTF.

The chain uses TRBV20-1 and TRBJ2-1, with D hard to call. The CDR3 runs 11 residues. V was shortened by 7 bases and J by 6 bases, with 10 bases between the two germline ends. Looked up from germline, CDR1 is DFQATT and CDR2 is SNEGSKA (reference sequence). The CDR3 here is CSDPRGNEQFF. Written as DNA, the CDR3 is TGCAGTGACCCACGTGGCAATGAGCAGTTCTTC.

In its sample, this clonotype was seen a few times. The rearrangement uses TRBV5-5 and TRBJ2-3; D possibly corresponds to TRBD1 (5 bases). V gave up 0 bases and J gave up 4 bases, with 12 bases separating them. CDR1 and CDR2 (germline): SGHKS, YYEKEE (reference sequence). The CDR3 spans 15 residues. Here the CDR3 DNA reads TGTGCCAGCAGCTTGGAGTTCCAGGGTCCAGATACGCAGTATTTT. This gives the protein CASSLEFQGPDTQYF.

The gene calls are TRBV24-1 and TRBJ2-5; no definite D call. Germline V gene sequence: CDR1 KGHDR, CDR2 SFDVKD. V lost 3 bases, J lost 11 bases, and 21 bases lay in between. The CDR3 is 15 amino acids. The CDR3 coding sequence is TGTGCCACCAGTGATCCCACGGCTTTGAAGGGTGAGCAGTACTTC. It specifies CATSDPTALKGEQYF.

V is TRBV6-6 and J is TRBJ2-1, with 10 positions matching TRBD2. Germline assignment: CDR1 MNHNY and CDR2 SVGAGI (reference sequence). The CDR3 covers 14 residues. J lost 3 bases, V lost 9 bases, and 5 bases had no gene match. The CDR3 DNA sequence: TGTGCCAGTTGGATAGCGGGGGGCTACAATGAGCAGTTCTTC. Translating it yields CASWIAGGYNEQFF.

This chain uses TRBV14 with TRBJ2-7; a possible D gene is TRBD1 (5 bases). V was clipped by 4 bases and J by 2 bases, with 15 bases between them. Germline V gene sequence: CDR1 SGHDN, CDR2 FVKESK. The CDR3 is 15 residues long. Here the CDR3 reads CASSLRQDTPYEQYF. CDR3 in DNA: TGTGCCAGCAGCCTCAGGCAGGACACCCCCTACGAGCAGTACTTC.

The CDR3 sequence is CASSPTREHGYTF. DNA for the CDR3: TGTGCCAGCAGTCCCACACGGGAGCATGGCTACACCTTC. This chain uses TRBV12-3 or TRBV12-4 with TRBJ1-2; D uncertain. The CDR3 totals 13 residues. Trimming removed 5 bases from V and 6 bases from J, with 13 bases in between.

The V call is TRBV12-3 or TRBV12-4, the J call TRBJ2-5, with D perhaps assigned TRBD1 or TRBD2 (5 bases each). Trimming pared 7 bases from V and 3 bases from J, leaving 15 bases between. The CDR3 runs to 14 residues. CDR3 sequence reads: CASTTGTQKETQYF. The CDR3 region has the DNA TGTGCCAGCACCACCGGGACCCAAAAAGAGACCCAGTACTTC.

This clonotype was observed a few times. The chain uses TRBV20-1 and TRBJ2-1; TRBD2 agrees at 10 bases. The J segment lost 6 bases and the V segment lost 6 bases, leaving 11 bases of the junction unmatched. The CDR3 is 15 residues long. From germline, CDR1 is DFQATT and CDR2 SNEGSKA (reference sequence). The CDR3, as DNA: TGCAGTGCCACATCTCTAGCGGGGGTACGCAATGAGCAGTTCTTC. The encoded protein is CSATSLAGVRNEQFF.

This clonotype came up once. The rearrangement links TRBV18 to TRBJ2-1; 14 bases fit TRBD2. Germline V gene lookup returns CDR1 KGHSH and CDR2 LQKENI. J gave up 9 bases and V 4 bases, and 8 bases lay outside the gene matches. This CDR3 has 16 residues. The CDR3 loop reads CASSRRLAGGRIEQFF. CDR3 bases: TGTGCCAGCTCACGACGACTAGCGGGGGGGAGGATTGAGCAGTTCTTC.

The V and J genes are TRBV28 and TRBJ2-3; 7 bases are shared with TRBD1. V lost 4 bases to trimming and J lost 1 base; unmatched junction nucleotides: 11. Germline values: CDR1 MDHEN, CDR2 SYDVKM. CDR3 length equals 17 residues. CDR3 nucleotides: TGTGCCAGCAGTTCAAACAGGGGTCCAACTGGCACAGATACGCAGTATTTT. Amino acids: CASSSNRGPTGTDTQYF. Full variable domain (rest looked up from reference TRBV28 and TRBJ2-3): DVKVTQSSRYLVKRTGEKVFLECVQDMDHENMFWYRQDPGLGLRLIYFSYDVKMKEKGDIPEGYSVSREKKERFSLILESASTNQTSMYLCASSSNRGPTGTDTQYFGPGTRLTVL.

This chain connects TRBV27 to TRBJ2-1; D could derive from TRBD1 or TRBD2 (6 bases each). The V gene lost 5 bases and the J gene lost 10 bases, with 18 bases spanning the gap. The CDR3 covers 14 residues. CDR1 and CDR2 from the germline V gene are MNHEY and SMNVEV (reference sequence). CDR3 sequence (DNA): TGTGCCAGCAGTCCCCGCGGCGGGACACCGGAGCAGTTCTTC. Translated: CASSPRGGTPEQFF.

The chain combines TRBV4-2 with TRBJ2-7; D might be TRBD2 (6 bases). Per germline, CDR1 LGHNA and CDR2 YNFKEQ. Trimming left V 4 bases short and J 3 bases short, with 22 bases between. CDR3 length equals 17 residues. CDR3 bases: TGTGCCAGCAGCCTAATGGACCTCCGGGACGGGGGCTACGAGCAGTACTTC. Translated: CASSLMDLRDGGYEQYF.

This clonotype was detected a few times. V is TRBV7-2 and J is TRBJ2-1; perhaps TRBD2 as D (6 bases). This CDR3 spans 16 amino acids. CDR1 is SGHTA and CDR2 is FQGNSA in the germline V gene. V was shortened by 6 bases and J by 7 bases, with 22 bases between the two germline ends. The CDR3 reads CASSRGPGRRDNEQFF. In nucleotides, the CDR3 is TGTGCCAGCAGTCGGGGCCCCGGGAGAAGAGATAATGAGCAGTTCTTC.

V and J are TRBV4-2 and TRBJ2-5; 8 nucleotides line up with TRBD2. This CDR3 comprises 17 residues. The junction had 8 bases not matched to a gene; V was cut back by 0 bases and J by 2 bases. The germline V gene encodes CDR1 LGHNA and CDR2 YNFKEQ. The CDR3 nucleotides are TGTGCCAGCAGCCAAGATTGGAGCGGGGGTGTTCAAGAGACCCAGTACTTC. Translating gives CASSQDWSGGVQETQYF.

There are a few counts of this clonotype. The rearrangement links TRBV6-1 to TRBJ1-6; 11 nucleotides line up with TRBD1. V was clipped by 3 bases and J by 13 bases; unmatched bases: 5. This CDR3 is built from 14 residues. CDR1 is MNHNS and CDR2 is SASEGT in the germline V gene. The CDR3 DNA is TGTGCCAGCAGTGAGGGGACAGGGGGATGGCCCCTCCACTTT. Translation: CASSEGTGGWPLHF.

CDR3 in DNA: TGTGCCAGCAGCCCCGCGGAACAGGCTAATGAAAAACTGTTTTTT. Amino acid sequence: CASSPAEQANEKLFF. The chain uses TRBV14 and TRBJ1-4; maybe TRBD1 (5 bases). Between the trimmed V and J ends, which lost 4 bases and 3 bases, there was a span of 12 bases. The CDR3 runs 15 residues. Looked up from germline, CDR1 is SGHDN and CDR2 is FVKESK.

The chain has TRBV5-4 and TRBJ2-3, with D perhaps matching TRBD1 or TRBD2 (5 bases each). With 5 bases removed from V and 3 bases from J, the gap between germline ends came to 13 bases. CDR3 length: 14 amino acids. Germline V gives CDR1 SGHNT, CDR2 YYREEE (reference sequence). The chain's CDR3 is CASRKGGGTDTQYF. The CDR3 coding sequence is TGTGCCAGCAGAAAGGGTGGGGGTACAGATACGCAGTATTTT. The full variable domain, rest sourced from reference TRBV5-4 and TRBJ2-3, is ETGVTQSPTHLIKTRGQQVTLRCSSQSGHNTVSWYQQALGQGPQFIFQYYREEENGRGNFPPRFSGLQFPNYSSELNVNALELDDSALYLCASRKGGGTDTQYFGPGTRLTVL.